A selection of T cell receptor beta chains follows, all from one sample in a study of blood T cell repertoires in COVID-19. The repertoire was sequenced with immunoSEQ multiplex PCR; TCRdb's copy has only in-frame clones and lacks some. The data show 120,000 to 150,000 clones, 84% seen once. The sample consisted of PBMCs or T cells enriched from blood (not recorded which). These receptors were obtained from a woman under 30 who had been exposed to COVID-19. Both conserved end residues are part of each CDR3. The D gene is left open where the match is weak. The listing skips clone size in some rows; elsewhere it reads once, few, many or a size class.

>NA|TRBJ2-1|NA|TRBV6-1
TGTGCCAGCAGTGACCAACAGGCCTCCTACAATGAGCAGTTCTTC
CASSDQQASYNEQFF
>NA|TRBJ2-1|TRBD1|TRBV6-5
TGTGCCAGCACCATTACTAGGACAGGGGAGCAGTTCTTC
CASTITRTGEQFF
>NA|TRBJ2-7|TRBD2|TRBV4-2
TGTGCCAGCAGCCAAGATATGGCTAGCGGGATAATAACCTACGAGCAGTACTTC
CASSQDMASGIITYEQYF
>NA|TRBJ2-7|NA|TRBV2
TGTGCCAGCAGTGAAACGGGAGTAACCTACGAGCAGTACTTC
CASSETGVTYEQYF
>NA|TRBJ1-3|NA|TRBV7-6
TGTGCCAGCAGCTTAGAGGCCAGTTACTACTCTGGAAACACCATATATTTT
CASSLEASYYSGNTIYF
>NA|TRBJ2-2|TRBD2|TRBV6-1
TGTGCCAGCAGTGAACTAGCGGGAGGGCCCGGGGAGCTGTTTTTT
CASSELAGGPGELFF
>NA|TRBJ2-3|TRBD2|TRBV9
TGTGCCAGCAGCACCGGGACTAAAATACACACAGATACGCAGTATTTT
CASSTGTKIHTDTQYF
>NA|TRBJ2-1|TRBD1|TRBV5-1
TGCGCCAGTGCCCGGGACAGGGCTATTGGTAGTGAGCAGTTCTTC
CASARDRAIGSEQFF
>NA|TRBJ2-2|NA|TRBV7-2
TGTGCCAGCAGCTTACTACGGGACTTCGGGGAGCTGTTTTTT
CASSLLRDFGELFF
>NA|TRBJ2-4|NA|TRBV12-2
TGTGCAGGCCGCGGAGTAGCCAAAAACATTCAGTACTTC
CAGRGVAKNIQYF
>NA|TRBJ1-2|TRBD1|TRBV4-3
TGCGCCAGCAGCCGGGGGGACAGCTCGGATGGCTACACCTTC
CASSRGDSSDGYTF
>once|TRBJ1-4|TRBD1|TRBV19
TGTGCCAGTAGTAGCGGACAGGGCTGGGAAAAACTGTTTTTT
CASSSGQGWEKLFF
>NA|TRBJ2-2|TRBD2|TRBV24-1
TGTGCCACCAGTGATAGCGGGAGAGACACCGGGGAGCTGTTTTTT
CATSDSGRDTGELFF
>NA|TRBJ2-7|TRBD2|TRBV13
TGTGCCAGCGGACGCGGGAGGCCCGCCTACGAGCAGTACTTC
CASGRGRPAYEQYF
>NA|TRBJ1-5|TRBD1|TRBV27
TGTGCCAGCAGTTCTGACAGGGGCCAGCCCCAGCATTTT
CASSSDRGQPQHF
>NA|TRBJ2-7|NA|TRBV5-8
TGTGCCAGCAGCTTGGTGTCAGGGAGGACCTACGAGCAGTACTTC
CASSLVSGRTYEQYF
>few|TRBJ2-7|NA|TRBV5-1
TGCGCCAGCAGCTTGGTGACAGATGGTGAGCAGTACTTC
CASSLVTDGEQYF
>NA|TRBJ2-1|TRBD1|TRBV19
TGTGCCAGTAGCCTGGGACAGGGCGGATATAATGAGCAGTTCTTC
CASSLGQGGYNEQFF
>NA|TRBJ1-5|TRBD1|TRBV10-3
TGTGCCATCAGAGGGGACAGGGGCAGTAATCAGCCCCAGCATTTT
CAIRGDRGSNQPQHF
>NA|TRBJ2-3|TRBD2|TRBV19
TGTGCCAGTAGTACCCTACTAGCGGGAGGGCCAGGGGATACGCAGTATTTT
CASSTLLAGGPGDTQYF
>NA|TRBJ1-5|NA|TRBV18
TGTGCCAGCTCACTAGTAGAGGGCAATCAGCCCCAGCATTTT
CASSLVEGNQPQHF
>NA|TRBJ1-6|NA|TRBV2
TGTGCCAGCAACTTAATGTGGCAGGGGAATTCACCCCTCCACTTT
CASNLMWQGNSPLHF
>NA|TRBJ1-2|NA|TRBV2
TGTGCCAGCAGTGGAGCGACAGGATTTAACTATGGCTACACCTTC
CASSGATGFNYGYTF
>NA|TRBJ2-7|TRBD2|TRBV4-2
TGTGCCAGCAGCCAAGATCCGGGGCGAAAGACTAGCGGGAGACCCTACGAGCAGTACTTC
CASSQDPGRKTSGRPYEQYF
>NA|TRBJ2-5|TRBD2|TRBV2
TGTGCCAGCAGGCCCACACCGGGACTAGCAAGAGAGACCCAGTACTTC
CASRPTPGLARETQYF
>NA|TRBJ1-1|NA|TRBV12-3/TRBV12-4
TGTGCCAGCAGTTCGCGCAACACTGAAGCTTTCTTT
CASSSRNTEAFF
>once|TRBJ2-7|NA|TRBV19
TGTGCCAGTAGTATAGCCGAGGCCTACGAGCAGTACTTC
CASSIAEAYEQYF
>NA|TRBJ2-7|TRBD2|TRBV6-5
TGTGCCAGCAGTTACTCAGCGGGGGATAGGTACGAGCAGTACTTC
CASSYSAGDRYEQYF
>NA|TRBJ2-5|TRBD1|TRBV2
TGTGCCAGCAGAGCCGGGACAGGGATGGTAGAGACCCAGTACTTC
CASRAGTGMVETQYF
>NA|TRBJ2-2|TRBD2|TRBV6-1
TGTGCCAGCAGTGAAGCCTCTGCCGGGACTAGCCGATCCGGGGAGCTGTTTTTT
CASSEASAGTSRSGELFF
>NA|TRBJ2-1|TRBD1|TRBV7-9
TGTGCCAGCAGCTCGATCCGGGACAGGGATCTATCCTACAATGAGCAGTTCTTC
CASSSIRDRDLSYNEQFF
>NA|TRBJ2-1|TRBD2|TRBV9
TGTGCCAGCAGCTTTAGCGGGAGCAAGGGCAATGAGCAGTTCTTC
CASSFSGSKGNEQFF
>few|TRBJ1-4|NA|TRBV28
TGTGCCAGCAGGTCTGAGAGTTTGGATGAAAAACTGTTTTTT
CASRSESLDEKLFF